These T cell receptor beta chains were read from a single sample in a study of T cell responses to AZD1222 COVID-19 vaccine. Some clones are missing from TCRdb's copy, which holds only in-frame ones; the method was immunoSEQ multiplex PCR. In the table there are some 120,000 clones, around 94% of which are singletons. This material consisted of peripheral blood, taken 28 days after the second AZD1222 dose. The receptor source for this set is an adult who received the AZD1222 COVID-19 vaccine. CDR3s include the opening cysteine and the closing phenylalanine or tryptophan. The D gene is left open where the match is weak. Not all rows give a size; the values are once, few, many and, for expanded clones, a class.

TRBV4-1	TRBJ2-7	few	15	-	CASSQEEGNPYEQYF	TGCGCCAGCAGCCAAGAGGAGGGAAACCCCTACGAGCAGTACTTC
TRBV5-5	TRBJ1-5	once	16	-	CASSFDAGYSNQPQHF	TGTGCCAGCAGCTTCGACGCAGGGTATAGCAATCAGCCCCAGCATTTT
TRBV2	TRBJ1-2	-	13	TRBD1	CATLRGPLEGYTF	TGTGCCACCCTGAGGGGGCCCTTGGAAGGCTACACCTTC
TRBV10-3	TRBJ2-3	-	11	-	CAISGPGTQYF	TGTGCCATCAGTGGGCCCGGTACGCAGTATTTT
TRBV21-1	TRBJ1-5	-	15	-	CASSPETLSNQPQHF	TGTGCCAGCAGCCCGGAGACACTTAGCAATCAGCCCCAGCATTTT
TRBV27	TRBJ1-4	-	14	-	CASSPNGRQGKLFF	TGTGCCAGCAGTCCAAACGGCCGCCAGGGAAAACTGTTTTTT
TRBV18	TRBJ1-5	-	15	TRBD1	CASSKDRDRHQPQHF	TGTGCCAGCTCAAAGGACAGGGATCGTCATCAGCCCCAGCATTTT
TRBV6-6	TRBJ2-7	-	14	TRBD2	CASTASGRASEQYF	TGTGCCAGCACTGCTAGCGGGAGGGCCTCCGAGCAGTACTTC
TRBV27	TRBJ1-6	-	16	-	CASSLSLEEYNSPLHF	TGTGCCAGCAGTTTATCTTTGGAGGAATATAATTCACCCCTCCACTTT
TRBV7-9	TRBJ1-3	few	17	-	CASSDTVGLSSGNTIYF	TGTGCCAGCAGCGACACGGTAGGGCTGAGCTCTGGAAACACCATATATTTT
TRBV5-5	TRBJ1-4	-	18	TRBD1	CASSGGQGAVINNEKLFF	TGTGCCAGCAGCGGGGGACAGGGGGCGGTGATTAATAATGAAAAACTGTTTTTT
TRBV28	TRBJ2-7	-	19	TRBD1	CASRGTGSPLKTRAGEQYF	TGTGCCAGCAGGGGGACAGGGAGCCCCCTCAAGACCCGCGCGGGCGAGCAGTACTTC
TRBV6-4	TRBJ1-6	-	16	TRBD1	CASSDSPGQGNSPLHF	TGTGCCAGCAGTGACTCGCCGGGACAGGGAAATTCACCCCTCCACTTT
TRBV19	TRBJ2-7	once	14	-	CASSIGGAPYEQYF	TGTGCCAGTAGTATAGGGGGCGCCCCCTACGAGCAGTACTTC
TRBV2	TRBJ1-5	-	14	-	CASKVGYSNQPQHF	TGTGCCAGCAAAGTGGGATATAGCAATCAGCCCCAGCATTTT
TRBV18	TRBJ1-1	once	14	-	CASSPQRSVREAFF	TGTGCCAGCTCACCACAAAGGTCTGTGAGGGAAGCTTTCTTT
TRBV6-6	TRBJ1-4	-	14	-	CASRADGLGEKLFF	TGTGCCAGCAGAGCGGACGGGCTTGGCGAAAAACTGTTTTTT
TRBV30	TRBJ2-2	-	15	-	CAWSTGGGGTGELFF	TGTGCCTGGAGCACAGGGGGCGGGGGGACCGGGGAGCTGTTTTTT
TRBV7-9	TRBJ1-1	-	15	-	CASSLVPTENTEAFF	TGTGCCAGCAGCTTAGTCCCGACTGAGAACACTGAAGCTTTCTTT
TRBV4-2	TRBJ2-7	once	15	-	CASSQVAAEAWEQYF	TGTGCCAGCAGCCAAGTGGCGGCGGAGGCATGGGAGCAGTACTTC
TRBV6-4	TRBJ2-2	-	19	TRBD2	CASSDSTLGLAGDTGELFF	TGTGCCAGCAGTGACTCGACCCTAGGACTAGCGGGAGATACCGGGGAGCTGTTTTTT
TRBV2	TRBJ2-2	-	18	TRBD1	CASSEHFEGAANTGELFF	TGTGCCAGCAGTGAACATTTTGAGGGGGCGGCGAACACCGGGGAGCTGTTTTTT
TRBV29-1	TRBJ1-2	-	12	TRBD1	CSASRDREGYTF	TGCAGCGCATCCCGGGACAGGGAAGGCTACACCTTC
TRBV7-2	TRBJ1-2	once	15	-	CASSPPGDLPWSYTF	TGTGCCAGCAGCCCCCCGGGGGACCTTCCTTGGAGCTACACCTTC
TRBV2	TRBJ1-5	-	13	-	CASSRGGGQPQHF	TGTGCCAGCAGCCGGGGAGGAGGTCAGCCCCAGCATTTT
TRBV5-1	TRBJ1-6	-	13	-	CASSRTETSPLHF	TGCGCCAGCAGCAGGACAGAAACTTCACCCCTCCACTTT
TRBV7-2	TRBJ1-3	-	14	TRBD1	CASSLRTGRDTIYF	TGTGCCAGCAGCCTGAGGACAGGGCGGGACACCATATATTTT
TRBV5-6	TRBJ2-3	-	16	TRBD2	CASSLRLAGGLDTQYF	TGTGCCAGCAGCTTACGACTAGCGGGAGGTCTCGATACGCAGTATTTT
TRBV30	TRBJ2-6	-	21	TRBD1	CAWSKESPRGTGVSGANVLTF	TGTGCCTGGAGTAAAGAGTCCCCCCGCGGGACAGGGGTCTCTGGGGCCAACGTCCTGACTTTC
TRBV2	TRBJ2-3	-	16	TRBD2	CASRRLAGDSVDTQYF	TGTGCCAGCAGACGACTAGCGGGAGACAGTGTAGATACGCAGTATTTT
TRBV5-1	TRBJ1-4	-	13	TRBD1	CASKQGANEKLFF	TGCGCCAGCAAACAGGGGGCTAATGAAAAACTGTTTTTT
TRBV24-1	TRBJ2-1	-	14	TRBD1	CATQDRQSYNEQFF	TGTGCCACCCAGGACAGGCAATCCTACAATGAGCAGTTCTTC
TRBV5-1	TRBJ1-1	-	13	-	CASSRDGNTEAFF	TGCGCCAGCAGCAGGGACGGGAACACTGAAGCTTTCTTT
TRBV19	TRBJ1-6	-	13	-	CASSQMGYSPLHF	TGTGCCAGTAGTCAAATGGGGTATTCACCCCTCCACTTT
TRBV7-2	TRBJ2-7	-	16	TRBD1	CASSLVGGQGGYEQYF	TGTGCCAGCAGCTTAGTGGGGGGACAGGGTGGTTACGAGCAGTACTTC
TRBV27	TRBJ2-7	few	16	TRBD2	CASRGGPTSGGYEQYF	TGTGCCAGCAGGGGGGGACCGACTAGCGGGGGCTACGAGCAGTACTTC
TRBV28	TRBJ2-7	-	16	TRBD2	CASSPPSGRPSYEQYF	TGTGCCAGCAGCCCCCCTAGCGGGAGACCATCCTACGAGCAGTACTTC
TRBV27	TRBJ2-5	-	15	-	CASSLTTGSQETQYF	TGTGCCAGCAGTCTAACTACCGGGAGCCAAGAGACCCAGTACTTC
TRBV19	TRBJ1-6	few	15	-	CASSKEQGSRSPLHF	TGTGCCAGTAGTAAAGAACAGGGAAGTCGCTCACCCCTCCACTTT
TRBV19	TRBJ1-2	-	16	TRBD1	CASSPGQGEGNYGYTF	TGTGCCAGTAGTCCCGGACAGGGCGAAGGTAACTATGGCTACACCTTC
TRBV28	TRBJ1-4	-	13	-	CASSLAPNEKLFF	TGTGCCAGCAGTTTAGCCCCTAATGAAAAACTGTTTTTT
TRBV6-5	TRBJ2-7	-	14	-	CASSSTDFPSEQYF	TGTGCCAGCAGTTCCACGGACTTCCCCAGCGAGCAGTACTTC